What follows are 7 T cell receptor beta chains derived from one specimen sequenced in a study of shared clonotypes between healthy human individuals. Sequencing was performed with immunoSEQ multiplex PCR; in TCRdb, only in-frame clones are kept and a portion is missing. The sample holds about 2 million clones; approximately 95% are singletons and the top ten take 0.1% to 0.15%. Sequenced sample: naive CD4+ T cells sorted from blood. Subset reported: CD45RA+ positively selected. The receptors were gathered from a man between 18 and 29 years old in good health.

The chain is built from TRBV4-1 and TRBJ1-5; D might be TRBD1 (6 bases). This CDR3 has 16 residues. V lost 4 bases to trimming and J lost 7 bases, with 20 bases between them. Germline V gives CDR1 MGHRA, CDR2 YSYEKL. CDR3 sequence (DNA): TGCGCCAGCAGCCGAGGCGGGACACCTCCCGGACAGCCCCAGCATTTT. Protein sequence: CASSRGGTPPGQPQHF.

The chain uses TRBV28 and TRBJ1-3; D gene unclear. This CDR3 is built from 10 residues. V lost 6 bases to trimming and J lost 7 bases, with 4 bases between them. The germline V gene encodes CDR1 MDHEN and CDR2 SYDVKM. The CDR3 DNA reads as TGTGCCAGCAGCCAGAACACCATATATTTT. As protein: CASSQNTIYF.

The V call is TRBV4-1, the J call TRBJ1-3; 7 bases fit TRBD1. Germline lookup yields CDR1 MGHRA and CDR2 YSYEKL. The CDR3 has 19 residues. With V trimmed by 0 bases and J by 0 bases, 11 bases remained unmatched. Written as DNA, the CDR3 is TGCGCCAGCAGCCAAGATTTGCGGACGACAGGGTACTCTGGAAACACCATATATTTT. It specifies CASSQDLRTTGYSGNTIYF.

The rearrangement joins TRBV10-2 to TRBJ2-5; 9 nucleotides align to TRBD1. This CDR3 spans 17 amino acids. The germline CDR1 and CDR2 sequences are WSHSY and SAAADI. V dropped 1 base and J dropped 5; count of bases not matched to a gene: 11. CDR3 nucleotides: TGCGCCAGCAGTGAGTTCGTAGGACAGGGGCTGTGGGAGACCCAGTACTTC. It encodes CASSEFVGQGLWETQYF.

This clone turned up a few times. This chain connects TRBV25-1 to TRBJ1-6, with no clear D. This CDR3 is built from 15 residues. V dropped 3 bases and J dropped 9 bases, with 15 bases sitting between them. The germline gives CDR1 MGHDK, CDR2 SYGVNS. The CDR3 region is CASSEEQMTVSPLHF. The CDR3 DNA reads as TGTGCCAGCAGTGAGGAGCAGATGACGGTTTCACCCCTCCACTTT. The full variable domain, rest sourced from reference TRBV25-1 and TRBJ1-6, is EADIYQTPRYLVIGTGKKITLECSQTMGHDKMYWYQQDPGMELHLIHYSYGVNSTEKGDLSSESTVSRIRTEHFPLTLESARPSHTSQYLCASSEEQMTVSPLHFGNGTRLTVT.

The gene calls are TRBV11-2 and TRBJ2-3, with 10 bases lining up with TRBD2. Germline V lookup: CDR1 SGHAT, CDR2 FQNNGV. This CDR3 spans 16 amino acids. Trimming took 3 bases from V and 2 from J; bases not matched to a gene: 5. The CDR3 sequence: CASSFLAGGYTDTQYF. The CDR3 bases are TGTGCCAGCAGCTTTTTAGCGGGAGGTTACACAGATACGCAGTATTTT.

V is TRBV2 and J is TRBJ2-5; TRBD2 matches 9 bases. This CDR3 spans 15 amino acids. In germline, CDR1 is SNHLY, CDR2 FYNNEI. The V gene end was trimmed by 3 bases and the J gene end by 6 bases; junction bases not matched to a gene: 8. CDR3 sequence: CASSERREGPKTQYF. The CDR3 region has the DNA TGTGCCAGCAGTGAGAGGCGGGAGGGCCCGAAGACCCAGTACTTC.